What follows is one TCR beta chain and its context. These data originate in a study of blood T cell repertoires in COVID-19. On the study more broadly: Specimens from acute and convalescent COVID-19 originated in the United States, Italy and Spain. Sources were T cells, B-cell-depleted T cells, or PBMCs; the material itself was cDNA or gDNA.

The authors' processing: Scientists estimated how many nucleated cells there were by amplifying reference gene primers. Only in-frame clones appear in the TCRdb table, and some are missing; sequencing was by immunoSEQ multiplex PCR. Clone size and V and J calls were adopted from that table, with D and trimming inferred from the DNA. The sample includes 250,000 to 350,000 clones, 88% of them seen just once. The CDR3 extends over 15 amino acids. Trimming removed 0 bases from V and 2 bases from J, with 11 bases in between. Germline assignment: CDR1 LNHDA and CDR2 SQIVND (reference sequence). The chain is built from TRBV19 and TRBJ2-7, with a tentative D call TRBD2 (6 bases). This sequence originates from a man younger than 35 with active or convalescent COVID-19. The sample taken for sequencing was peripheral blood. The CDR3 reads CASSIESGRTYEQYF. CDR3 nucleotides: TGTGCCAGTAGTATAGAGAGCGGGCGGACCTACGAGCAGTACTTC.